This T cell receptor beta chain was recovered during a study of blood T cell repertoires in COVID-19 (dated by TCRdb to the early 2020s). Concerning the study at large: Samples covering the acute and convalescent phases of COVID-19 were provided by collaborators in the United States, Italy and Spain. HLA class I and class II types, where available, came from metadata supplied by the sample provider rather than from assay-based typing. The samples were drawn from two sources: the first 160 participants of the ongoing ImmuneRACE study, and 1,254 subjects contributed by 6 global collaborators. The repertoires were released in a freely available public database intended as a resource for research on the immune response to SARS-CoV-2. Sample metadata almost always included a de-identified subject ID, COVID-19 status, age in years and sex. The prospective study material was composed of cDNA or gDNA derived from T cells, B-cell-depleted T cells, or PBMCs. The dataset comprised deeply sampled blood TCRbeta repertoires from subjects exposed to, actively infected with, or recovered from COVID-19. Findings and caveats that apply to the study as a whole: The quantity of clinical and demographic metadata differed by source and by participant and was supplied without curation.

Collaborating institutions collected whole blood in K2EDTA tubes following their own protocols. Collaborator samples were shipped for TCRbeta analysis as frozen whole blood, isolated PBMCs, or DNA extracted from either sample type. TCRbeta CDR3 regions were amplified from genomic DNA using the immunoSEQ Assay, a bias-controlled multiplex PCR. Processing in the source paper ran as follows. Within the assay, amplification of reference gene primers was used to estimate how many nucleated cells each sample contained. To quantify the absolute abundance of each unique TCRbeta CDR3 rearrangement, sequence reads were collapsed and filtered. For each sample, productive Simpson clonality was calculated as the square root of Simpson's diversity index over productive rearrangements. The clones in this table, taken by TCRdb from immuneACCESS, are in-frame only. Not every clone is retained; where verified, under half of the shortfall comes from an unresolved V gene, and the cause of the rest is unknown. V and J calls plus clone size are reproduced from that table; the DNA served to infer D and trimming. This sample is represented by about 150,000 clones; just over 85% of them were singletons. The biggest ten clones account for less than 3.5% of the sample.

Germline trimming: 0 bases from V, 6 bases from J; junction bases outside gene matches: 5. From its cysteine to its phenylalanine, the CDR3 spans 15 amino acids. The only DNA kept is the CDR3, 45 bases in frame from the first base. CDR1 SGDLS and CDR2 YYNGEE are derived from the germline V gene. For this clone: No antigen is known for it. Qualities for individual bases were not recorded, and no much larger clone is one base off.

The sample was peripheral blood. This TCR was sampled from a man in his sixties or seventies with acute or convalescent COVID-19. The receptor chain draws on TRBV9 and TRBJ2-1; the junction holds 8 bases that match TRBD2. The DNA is TGTGCCAGCAGCGTAGGTAGCGGGGCCCCCAATGAGCAGTTCTTC. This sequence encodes CASSVGSGAPNEQFF.